This T cell receptor beta chain was identified in a study of immune evolution from preneoplasia to lung adenocarcinoma. Using immunoSEQ multiplex PCR, the repertoire was profiled, and TCRdb retains in-frame clones only, with some absent. The sample holds thousands of clones, 70% to 80% seen once. The CDR3 sequence is 16 residues long. Germline CDR1 MNHNS, CDR2 SASEGT. V was pared by 3 bases and J by 2 bases, with 4 bases of the junction left unmatched. In this sample, this clone turned up once. The antigen remains unidentified. Overall study results and limits: Top clone share appeared to fall from AAH through AIS, MIA, adenocarcinoma. Normal lung had highest clonality; later lesions appeared denser, more diverse.

The TCR was taken from a person aged 60 to 85 with lung adenocarcinoma. Sequenced sample: FFPE adjacent normal lung tissue. V and J are TRBV6-1 and TRBJ2-2, with 9 bases matching TRBD1. For the CDR3, the DNA is TGTGCCAGCAGTGAGGGACAGGGCTTAAACACCGGGGAGCTGTTTTTT. Its protein is CASSEGQGLNTGELFF.